The clone carrying this TCR beta chain was counted a few times. What it binds is unknown. Sample time point: persistent/refractory GD, antithyroid drugs over 5 years with positive TRAb. Generation of the TCR library employed RNA extracted from PBMCs. EDTA tubes were used for drawing around 9.7 milliliters of peripheral blood. This sample was taken from a study of regulatory T cells in long-lasting Graves disease. Study-wide context: A definition of persistent Graves' disease required over 5 years of antithyroid drugs plus positive TSH receptor antibodies. Overall study findings and caveats: Those with persistent disease had in common more public clonotypes (2,741) than new patients (approximately 990). Persistent disease was associated with favored TRBV28 usage and with favored use of TRBJ1-2 and TRBJ2-5.

Assembly of TCR beta libraries relied on iRepertoire HTBI primers together with Arm-PCR of CDR3 regions. TCRdb re-called the multiplex PCR reads through MiXCR, storing one row per CDR3 protein. Of a few hundred thousand distinct CDR3 sequences in the sample, 20% to 25% were seen once. The germline CDR1 and CDR2 sequences are DFQATT and SNEGSKA (reference sequence). The CDR3 contains 15 residues. V lost 0 bases and J 0 bases, leaving 12 bases between the germline ends. The TCR sequence derives from a female donor with Graves disease. The source material was peripheral blood mononuclear cells (PBMCs), sampled when the disease was refractory, from a patient treated with antithyroid drugs. This chain uses TRBV20-1 with TRBJ2-7; perhaps TRBD1 as D (5 bases). This CDR3 reads CSARELQAASYEQYF. The CDR3 DNA reads TGCAGTGCTAGAGAGCTACAGGCCGCCTCCTACGAGCAGTACTTC.